The 24 T cell receptor beta chains reported below all come from one sample, sequenced in a study of T cells in Graves' hyperthyroidism and ophthalmopathy. Template material for amplifying TCR beta CDR3 regions consisted of RNA transcripts. The HTBI primer set was used in a first-round RT-PCR of the TCR CDR3. In TCRdb, the multiplex PCR reads were re-called with MiXCR into one record per CDR3 protein. The table shows around 270,000 distinct CDR3 sequences, with around 20% occurring only once. The sample consisted of blood. The receptors derive from a man aged 45 to 65 with Graves' ophthalmopathy.

This clonotype occurred a few times. The chain couples TRBV5-5 to TRBJ1-2; a weak D match, TRBD1 (5 bases). Germline V gene lookup returns CDR1 SGHKS and CDR2 YYEKEE (reference sequence). Trimming took off 6 bases at V and 7 bases at J, with 16 bases between the two ends. The CDR3 sequence is 13 residues long. The CDR3: CASTTDVRGGYTF. The CDR3 region has the DNA TGTGCCAGCACAACAGACGTAAGGGGTGGCTACACCTTC.

This clonotype was counted only a few times. This rearrangement joins TRBV27 to TRBJ2-7; TRBD2 agrees at 7 bases. The CDR3 loop spans 16 amino acids. V shed 3 bases, J shed 0 bases, and the junction held 8 bases outside the gene matches. The germline V gene has CDR1 MNHEY and CDR2 SMNVEV (reference sequence). In nucleotides, the CDR3 is TGTGCCAGCAGTTTCATATCTGCTAGCGGCTCCTACGAGCAGTACTTC. It codes for CASSFISASGSYEQYF.

The chain couples TRBV11-2 to TRBJ2-3; D perhaps matches TRBD2 (6 bases). The CDR3 spans 15 residues. V lost 10 bases to trimming and J lost 5 bases, with 22 bases between them. Germline V CDR1 and CDR2: SGHAT, FQNNGV. CDR3 loop: CATKSGTVLGDTQYF. In nucleotides, the CDR3 is TGTGCCACCAAGTCCGGGACTGTTTTGGGAGATACGCAGTATTTT.

This clonotype came up many times. The chain joins TRBV3-1 to TRBJ2-5, with D possibly called TRBD1 or TRBD2 (6 bases each). The germline V gene has CDR1 LGHDT and CDR2 YNNKEL (reference sequence). Deletions cut 0 bases from V and 7 bases from J, with 18 bases between. This CDR3 has 16 residues. The CDR3 region has the DNA TGTGCCAGCAGCCAAGAAGGCGGGATCTTCAGGGGGACCCAGTACTTC. Translation gives CASSQEGGIFRGTQYF.

Remarks on this clonotype: This may arise from a read error, as a much more abundant clone is one base away. The V call is TRBV28, the J call TRBJ2-1; perhaps D is TRBD1 or TRBD2 (6 bases each). Germline V gene sequence: CDR1 MDHEN, CDR2 SYDVKM. The CDR3 runs to 16 residues. CDR3: CASSLRRGAGYNEQLF. The CDR3 nucleotides read TGTGCCAGCAGTTTGAGGAGGGGGGCGGGGTACAATGAGCAGCTCTTC. Full variable domain (rest looked up from reference TRBV28 and TRBJ2-1): DVKVTQSSRYLVKRTGEKVFLECVQDMDHENMFWYRQDPGLGLRLIYFSYDVKMKEKGDIPEGYSVSREKKERFSLILESASTNQTSMYLCASSLRRGAGYNEQLFGPGTRLTVL.

This chain joins TRBV6-1 and TRBJ2-7, with D perhaps given as TRBD1 or TRBD2 (5 bases each). CDR1 MNHNS and CDR2 SASEGT come from the germline V gene. With 8 bases removed from V and 3 bases from J, the gap between germline ends came to 17 bases. The CDR3 consists of 14 residues. The CDR3 coding sequence is TGTGCCAGCGGTCAACGGGGCAGACTCTACGAGCAGTACTTC. This encodes CASGQRGRLYEQYF.

The genes are TRBV7-9 and TRBJ2-1, with D perhaps TRBD1 (5 bases). CDR3 length: 14 residues. V was pared by 2 bases and J by 8 bases, with 13 bases between. The V gene's germline CDR1 is SEHNR and CDR2 FQNEAQ (reference sequence). The chain's CDR3 is CASSLNTGRDEQFF. Here the CDR3 DNA reads TGTGCCAGCAGCTTAAATACAGGACGAGATGAGCAGTTCTTC.

This clonotype was seen repeatedly, ten times or more. This sequence joins TRBV6-1 and TRBJ2-5, with 9 bases aligning to TRBD2. Trimming took 6 bases from V and 4 from J; bases not matched to a gene: 15. The CDR3 extends over 17 amino acids. Germline assignment: CDR1 MNHNS and CDR2 SASEGT. Here the CDR3 reads CASRNQVASGIGETQYF. In DNA, the CDR3 is TGTGCCAGCAGGAATCAGGTCGCTAGCGGGATCGGAGAGACCCAGTACTTC.

This chain connects TRBV6-1 to TRBJ2-2; 12 bases align to TRBD2. Germline V gives CDR1 MNHNS, CDR2 SASEGT. The CDR3 has 18 residues. With V trimmed by 5 bases and J by 4 bases, 11 bases remained unmatched. CDR3 protein: CASSIRRLAGVATGELFF. CDR3 coding DNA: TGTGCCAGCAGTATTCGGCGACTAGCGGGAGTGGCCACCGGGGAGCTGTTTTTT.

This clonotype was detected many times. The V call is TRBV11-2, the J call TRBJ1-2, with D unresolved. The length of the CDR3 is 14 residues. Trimming shortened V by 1 base and J by 10 bases, and 16 bases separated the two germline ends. Germline-derived CDR1 and CDR2 are SGHAT and FQNNGV. The CDR3 sequence is CASSLGPGLFSYTF. The CDR3 DNA reads TGTGCCAGCAGCTTAGGTCCGGGTTTGTTTTCCTACACCTTC.

This clonotype showed up many times. The chain couples TRBV12-3 or TRBV12-4 to TRBJ2-1, with TRBD2 as a possible D gene (6 bases). This CDR3 has 15 residues. V lost 5 bases and J lost 6, with 17 bases in between. Here the CDR3 DNA reads TGTGCCAGCAGTCCCTCCCTAGCGTTAGGCAATGAGCAGTTCTTC. This gives the protein CASSPSLALGNEQFF.

V and J are TRBV5-6 and TRBJ2-4, with D maybe TRBD2 (7 bases). Germline V gene sequence: CDR1 SGHDT, CDR2 YYEEEE. The V and J ends lost 2 bases and 0 bases respectively, with 15 bases between them. This CDR3 has 17 amino acids. The CDR3 loop is CASSFLGGRGAKNIQYF. DNA of the CDR3: TGTGCCAGCAGCTTTCTCGGGGGGCGAGGAGCCAAAAACATTCAGTACTTC.

This clonotype was observed a few times. The chain employs TRBV7-2 and TRBJ1-6; no clear D. The CDR3 consists of 14 residues. From germline, CDR1 is SGHTA and CDR2 FQGNSA. The V and J ends lost 1 base and 9 bases respectively, with 10 bases between them. CDR3 sequence reads: CASSLGTESSPLHF. DNA for the CDR3: TGTGCCAGCAGCTTAGGAACGGAGAGTTCACCCCTCCACTTT.

This clonotype was picked up a small number of times. The V gene is TRBV19, the J gene TRBJ2-1; tentatively, D is TRBD2 (6 bases). Trimming removed 9 bases at V and 4 bases at J, with 13 bases between. The CDR3 sequence is 13 residues long. Germline values: CDR1 LNHDA, CDR2 SQIVND (reference sequence). The CDR3 loop is CASRLVGYNEQFF. The CDR3 DNA reads as TGTGCCAGCCGACTAGTGGGATACAATGAGCAGTTCTTC. The full variable domain, its missing parts supplied by reference TRBV19 and TRBJ2-1, is DGGITQSPKYLFRKEGQNVTLSCEQNLNHDAMYWYRQDPGQGLRLIYYSQIVNDFQKGDIAEGYSVSREKKESFPLTVTSAQKNPTAFYLCASRLVGYNEQFFGPGTRLTVL.

The chain carries TRBV5-1 and TRBJ2-7; 8 bases align to TRBD2. The CDR3 consists of 15 residues. From germline, CDR1 is SGHRS and CDR2 YFSETQ. The V gene end was trimmed by 2 bases and the J gene end by 0 bases; junction bases not matched to a gene: 4. The CDR3, as DNA: TGCGCCAGCAGCTTCGCGGGAGGTGCCTCCTACGAGCAGTACTTC. Translation: CASSFAGGASYEQYF.

This clonotype has only a few counts. V gene TRBV2 combines with J gene TRBJ2-2, with 11 bases lining up with TRBD2. V shed 11 bases and J 0 bases; nucleotides not matched to a gene: 5. The CDR3 length is 15 residues. From germline, CDR1 is SNHLY and CDR2 FYNNEI. CDR3 protein: CAGVGLAANTGELFF. The DNA for the CDR3 is TGTGCCGGCGTGGGACTAGCGGCGAACACCGGGGAGCTGTTTTTT.

This clonotype was recorded many times. V and J are TRBV28 and TRBJ2-1, with D tentatively TRBD2 (6 bases). Looked up from germline, CDR1 is MDHEN and CDR2 is SYDVKM. The CDR3 has 15 amino acids. Between the trimmed V and J ends, which lost 6 bases and 5 bases, there was a span of 17 bases. For the CDR3, the DNA is TGTGCCAGCAGGCAAAGGGCGGGAAACCACAATGAGCAGTTCTTC. Its protein is CASRQRAGNHNEQFF.

The table lists this clonotype with many counts. The J gene is TRBJ1-1, the V gene TRBV3-1; D gene uncertain. Germline CDR1 reads LGHDT; CDR2 reads YNNKEL (reference sequence). The CDR3 consists of 13 residues. Between the trimmed V and J ends, which lost 3 bases and 6 bases, there was a span of 11 bases. CDR3 sequence: CASSHLAGAEAFF. The DNA of the CDR3 is TGTGCCAGCAGCCACCTAGCTGGGGCTGAAGCTTTCTTT.

The CDR3: CASSQDKRSSGNTIYF. DNA for the CDR3: TGTGCCAGCAGCCAAGATAAGAGGAGCTCTGGAAACACCATATATTTT. The rearrangement joins TRBV14 to TRBJ1-3; D unclear. In germline, CDR1 is SGHDN, CDR2 FVKESK. CDR3 length: 16 amino acids. V lost 0 bases to trimming and J lost 0 bases, with 9 bases between them.

This clonotype was counted a few times. Written as DNA, the CDR3 is TGTGCCAGCAGTCCCGGGACAGGACCTAGCGGCGCCTACGAGCAGTACTTC. It yields the protein CASSPGTGPSGAYEQYF. The gene calls are TRBV6-1 and TRBJ2-7; possible D gene TRBD1, 8 bases. The CDR3 length is 17 residues. Germline lookup yields CDR1 MNHNS and CDR2 SASEGT. V lost 5 bases and J lost 2, with 22 bases in between.

The chain combines TRBV30 with TRBJ2-1; perhaps TRBD2 as D (6 bases). V was cut by 7 bases and J by 8 bases, with 18 bases left in between. Germline V CDR1 and CDR2: GTSNPN, SVGIG (reference sequence). This CDR3 contains 13 residues. The CDR3 nucleotides are TGTGCCTACGGGAGCGGTTACGGGGATGAGCAGTTCTTC. This sequence encodes CAYGSGYGDEQFF.

The rearrangement links TRBV28 to TRBJ1-5; D is unclear. The germline V and J ends were trimmed by 5 bases and 5 bases, with 4 bases remaining between them. The germline gives CDR1 MDHEN, CDR2 SYDVKM. This CDR3 region has 11 residues. The CDR3 DNA sequence: TGTGCCAGCAGTGATTATCAGCCCCAGCATTTT. Protein sequence: CASSDYQPQHF.

Many counts were recorded for this clonotype. One end of the junction fails to match germline, which may point to a read error. The genes are TRBV2 and TRBJ1-5; TRBD1 matches 9 bases. The CDR3 spans 17 residues. Germline lookup yields CDR1 SNHLY and CDR2 FYNNEI. The CDR3 sequence: CASGDVPGQGNNQPQHF. For the CDR3, the DNA is TGTGCCAGCGGTGATGTCCCAGGACAGGGGAACAATCAGCCCCAGCATTTT.

There are a few counts of this clonotype. This chain uses TRBV7-6 with TRBJ1-6; D possibly corresponds to TRBD1 (6 bases). Trimming stripped 6 bases from V and 6 bases from J, with 12 bases between. The CDR3 loop spans 14 amino acids. Germline CDR1 and CDR2: SGHVS and FNYEAQ. CDR3: CASSYRALNSPLHF. The CDR3 region has the DNA TGTGCCAGCAGTTACAGGGCCCTTAATTCACCCCTCCACTTT.